The rows below give T cell receptor beta chains drawn from one sample of a study of a mutant IDH1 vaccine in newly diagnosed glioma. Sequencing was performed with immunoSEQ multiplex PCR; in TCRdb, only in-frame clones are kept and a portion is missing. Of some 63,000 clones listed, 74% are singletons. No cognate antigen is known for these TCRs. Here the sequenced sample was PBMCs, taken from a glioma patient whose treatment included an IDH1 peptide vaccine. The receptors were sampled from a man aged 50 to 60 with glioma. Both conserved end residues are part of each CDR3.

J gene | V gene | CDR3 protein
TRBJ1-2 | TRBV10-2 | CASMTDAYGYTF
TRBJ1-1 | TRBV5-6 | CASSFSGRVSSSFF
TRBJ1-1 | TRBV6-1 | CASSETGKVTEAFF
TRBJ1-1 | TRBV7-2 | CASSSTGYGNTEAFF
TRBJ2-5 | TRBV7-2 | CASSPRQVQETQYF
TRBJ2-1 | TRBV6-1 | CASSWEGDWNNEQFF
TRBJ1-1 | TRBV6-1 | CASSAQGLLNTEAFF
TRBJ2-7 | TRBV7-8 | CASSLRTDAYEQYF
TRBJ1-4 | TRBV27 | CASRPGAYSEKLFF
TRBJ2-7 | TRBV19 | CASSITAATGVSYEQYF
TRBJ2-1 | TRBV9 | CASSVGELNNEQFF
TRBJ1-4 | TRBV4-3 | CASSRGQGALGRTNEKLFF
TRBJ1-6 | TRBV27 | CASSLSTTGKNSPLHF
TRBJ1-2 | TRBV4-1 | CASSQAPGQGGGYTF
TRBJ1-1 | TRBV4-1 | CASSLNDIMNTEAFF
TRBJ2-2 | TRBV7-2 | CASSLVLDTGELFF